There are a few counts of the clone carrying this TCR beta chain. The CDR3 is 13 amino acids. V was clipped by 0 bases and J by 15 bases, with 15 bases between them. Germline CDR1 LGHDT, CDR2 YNNKEL (reference sequence). The data were taken from a study of T-cell reconstitution after alpha-beta-depleted transplantation in children. This sample's TCRbeta library carried unique molecular identifier barcodes. TCRdb ran MiXCR on the PCR reads and lists one entry per CDR3 protein. This table holds a few hundred thousand distinct CDR3 sequences, about 24% found once. The gene calls are TRBV3-1 and TRBJ2-1; D gene unclear. The TCR sequence derives from a female patient aged 2-15 years who had a stem cell transplant for congenital amegakaryocytic thrombocytopenia, so the T cells may come from the graft donor. The source material was PBMCs, mostly from graft donor cells, sampled 360 days after TCRalphabeta/CD19-depleted stem cell transplant. CDR3 nucleotides: TGTGCCAGCAGCCAAGAGAAGCATCCCCGGATGTTCTTC. It specifies CASSQEKHPRMFF.